This T cell receptor beta chain was identified in a study of blood T cells in healthy people across ages. Primers used in a second PCR of about 7 to 11 cycles were a sample-barcoded 5' primer and a J-beta primer mix. TCRdb processed the 5' RACE reads anew with MiXCR; each CDR3 protein has one entry. This sample carries about a million distinct CDR3 sequences, just over 50% of them seen once, and the ten largest clones take over 20%. The CDR3 is 15 amino acids. CDR1 and CDR2 (germline): SGHTA, FQGNSA. Germline trimming cut 5 bases from V and 8 bases from J; bases unmatched to any gene: 9. The TCR was taken from a woman aged 55-69 years in good health. The rearrangement links TRBV7-2 to TRBJ2-3; the match to TRBD2 covers 11 bases. The specimen sequenced was blood. In DNA, the CDR3 is TGTGCCAGCAGCCCTTTAGCGGGAGGGCCGGCTACGCAGTATTTT. Encoded protein: CASSPLAGGPATQYF.